A single sample is the source of the 16 T cell receptor beta chains below, sequenced in a study of blood T cell repertoires in COVID-19. The repertoire was sequenced with immunoSEQ multiplex PCR; TCRdb's copy has only in-frame clones and lacks some. Of around 320,000 clones listed, under 90% are singletons. The sample taken for sequencing was PBMCs or T cells enriched from blood (not recorded which). All receptors derive from a woman between 45 and 60 years old who had been exposed to COVID-19.

The chain uses TRBV7-2 and TRBJ2-7; 9 bases align to TRBD2. Germline lookup yields CDR1 SGHTA and CDR2 FQGNSA. With 5 bases clipped from V and 5 bases from J, the junction kept 7 bases outside the gene matches. The length of the CDR3 is 14 residues. CDR3 bases: TGTGCCAGCAGCCCGACCGGGACTAGCAACGAGCAGTACTTC. Translation gives CASSPTGTSNEQYF.

This chain uses TRBV4-2 with TRBJ1-5; 9 nucleotides align to TRBD1. CDR3 size: 14 residues. Germline CDR1 and CDR2: LGHNA and YNFKEQ. The ends lost 4 bases at V and 7 bases at J; junction bases unmatched: 5. CDR3 region: CASSLDRGGQPQHF. CDR3 coding DNA: TGTGCCAGCAGCCTGGACAGGGGCGGGCAGCCCCAGCATTTT.

To note about this clone: This sample includes further DNA sequences coding for the same CDR3. The chain combines TRBV5-1 with TRBJ2-2, with TRBD1 identical over 9 bases. The J segment lost 2 bases and the V segment lost 3 bases, leaving 2 bases of the junction unmatched. This CDR3 region has 15 residues. Germline V gives CDR1 SGHRS, CDR2 YFSETQ. This CDR3 is CASSSGQGNTGELFF. The CDR3 DNA sequence: TGCGCCAGCAGCTCGGGACAGGGAAACACCGGGGAGCTGTTTTTT.

This clone was seen only once. This rearrangement joins TRBV19 to TRBJ1-6; weak D call: TRBD1 (5 bases). V was trimmed by 4 bases and J by 11 bases, leaving 12 bases between them. CDR1 is LNHDA, CDR2 SQIVND, per germline (reference sequence). The CDR3 runs 13 residues. CDR3 loop: CASSTGFFAPLHF. The CDR3 nucleotides read TGTGCCAGTAGTACAGGGTTCTTCGCACCCCTCCACTTT.

The chain links TRBV7-9 to TRBJ2-5; 15 nucleotides line up with TRBD2. Trimming at V came to 4 bases and at J to 4 bases, leaving 7 bases not matched to a gene. Germline CDR1 and CDR2: SEHNR and FQNEAQ (reference sequence). CDR3 length: 17 residues. CDR3 amino acids: CASSSGLAGGERETQYF. As DNA, the CDR3 is TGTGCCAGCAGCTCGGGACTAGCGGGGGGAGAGAGAGAGACCCAGTACTTC.

The gene calls are TRBV2 and TRBJ2-1; 7 bases are shared with TRBD1. The V and J ends lost 6 bases and 0 bases, in that order; junction bases with no gene match: 5. CDR3 length: 15 residues. Germline V gives CDR1 SNHLY, CDR2 FYNNEI. The CDR3 spells CASRQGRSSYNEQFF. The CDR3 nucleotides are TGTGCCAGCAGACAGGGGCGTAGCTCCTACAATGAGCAGTTCTTC.

The chain links TRBV18 to TRBJ1-2; 9 bases map to TRBD1. The CDR3 extends over 14 amino acids. Germline V CDR1 and CDR2: KGHSH, LQKENI. The junction had 5 bases not matched to a gene; V was cut back by 2 bases and J by 7 bases. CDR3 loop: CASSPGQGIGGYTF. As DNA, the CDR3 is TGTGCCAGCTCACCAGGACAGGGGATCGGTGGCTACACCTTC.

The chain uses TRBV5-5 and TRBJ1-1, with 9 bases fitting TRBD1. With 4 bases clipped from V and 4 bases from J, the junction kept 5 bases outside the gene matches. There are 14 residues in the CDR3. Germline V gives CDR1 SGHKS, CDR2 YYEKEE (reference sequence). CDR3 residues: CASSHRDRVTEAFF. DNA for the CDR3: TGTGCCAGCAGCCACCGGGACAGGGTCACTGAAGCTTTCTTT.

The chain joins TRBV21-1 to TRBJ1-1; TRBD1 is the table's D call and was not checked against the DNA. TRBV21-1 counts as a pseudogene. The CDR3 consists of 15 residues. DNA for the CDR3: TGTGCCAGCAGCAAAGGTCGGCACAGGGGGGCTGAAGCTTTCTTT. This sequence encodes CASSKGRHRGAEAFF.

The rearrangement links TRBV7-2 to TRBJ1-2; D is perhaps TRBD1 (6 bases). Germline values: CDR1 SGHTA, CDR2 FQGNSA. The CDR3 is made up of 14 amino acids. V was shortened by 5 bases and J by 6 bases, with 16 bases between the two germline ends. The CDR3: CASSVPWTADGYTF. The CDR3 DNA follows: TGTGCCAGCAGCGTTCCTTGGACAGCGGATGGCTACACCTTC.

J is TRBJ2-7 and V is TRBV7-2; 8 bases map to TRBD2. Germline CDR1 is SGHTA and CDR2 is FQGNSA. Trimming at V came to 8 bases and at J to 1 base, leaving 7 bases not matched to a gene. The CDR3 runs to 14 residues. The CDR3 is CASAASGQSYEQYF. The CDR3, as DNA: TGTGCCAGCGCAGCTAGCGGGCAATCCTACGAGCAGTACTTC.

J is TRBJ1-5 and V is TRBV7-2, with D possibly being TRBD1 (6 bases). V lost 4 bases to trimming and J lost 7 bases, with 14 bases between them. Germline CDR1 and CDR2: SGHTA and FQGNSA. There are 14 residues in the CDR3. CDR3 sequence reads: CASSSRGGGQPQHF. The CDR3 DNA follows: TGTGCCAGCAGCTCAAGGGGGGGTGGGCAGCCCCAGCATTTT. Variable domain in full (rest from reference TRBV7-2 and TRBJ1-5): GAGVSQSPSNKVTEKGKDVELRCDPISGHTALYWYRQSLGQGLEFLIYFQGNSAPDKSGLPSDRFSAERTGGSVSTLTIQRTQQEDSAVYLCASSSRGGGQPQHFGDGTRLSIL.

The chain couples TRBV11-3 to TRBJ2-2; tentative D call: TRBD2 (7 bases). Per germline, CDR1 SGHNT and CDR2 YENEEA. The CDR3 is 15 amino acids. V was trimmed by 4 bases and J by 7 bases, leaving 16 bases between them. The CDR3 DNA reads as TGTGCCAGCAGCTCTCGGGGGGCGGTTATCGGGGAGCTGTTTTTT. Its translation is CASSSRGAVIGELFF.

V is TRBV3-1 (or the pseudogene TRBV3-2) and J is TRBJ2-2, with a weak D call TRBD1 (6 bases). The CDR3 consists of 15 residues. Germline CDR1 and CDR2: LGHDT and YNNKEL (reference sequence). The V end lost 5 bases, the J end lost 1 base, and 11 bases lay between the germline ends. CDR3 nucleotides: TGTGCCAGCAGCGTGGACAGTGGGAACACCGGGGAGCTGTTTTTT. It yields the protein CASSVDSGNTGELFF.

The chain uses TRBV4-1 and TRBJ2-7, with 11 bases aligning to TRBD1. Germline CDR1 MGHRA, CDR2 YSYEKL. V was clipped by 3 bases and J by 3 bases; unmatched bases: 4. The CDR3 runs 15 residues. The CDR3, as DNA: TGCGCCAGCAGCCATCCGGGACAGGGGGTCTACGAGCAGTACTTC. It yields the protein CASSHPGQGVYEQYF.

This chain links TRBV7-9 with TRBJ2-7, with 11 bases matching TRBD2. With 5 bases clipped from V and 4 bases from J, the junction kept 4 bases outside the gene matches. The CDR3 has 14 residues. Germline V gives CDR1 SEHNR, CDR2 FQNEAQ (reference sequence). As DNA, the CDR3 is TGTGCCAGCAGCCGGGCTAGCGGGGGGTACGAGCAGTACTTC. It yields the protein CASSRASGGYEQYF.